Listed below are T cell receptor beta chains from one sample, sequenced in a study of shared clonotypes between healthy human individuals. Data came from immunoSEQ multiplex PCR; TCRdb stores just in-frame clones and leaves some out. The repertoire holds over 2 million clones, 92% seen once, with 0.3% to 0.4% in the top ten. Sequenced: naive CD4+ T cells from PBMCs. The receptors stem from a man younger than 35 in good health. Some clones in this sample may be carry-over from other donors' samples. CDR3s include the opening cysteine and the closing phenylalanine or tryptophan. The D gene is left open where the match is weak. Size is stated for part of the rows, as once, few or many counts, or as a class when the clone is expanded.

abundance: once
v_gene: TRBV5-3
j_gene: TRBJ2-3
len: 14
d_gene: NA
CDR3nt: TGTGCCAGAAGCTATCCGACAGGCCAGGATACGCAGTATTTT
CDR3aa: CARSYPTGQDTQYF

abundance: NA
v_gene: TRBV9
j_gene: TRBJ2-1
len: 13
d_gene: NA
CDR3nt: TGTGCCAGCAGCGTAGCTACCGGAGATGAGCAGTTCTTC
CDR3aa: CASSVATGDEQFF

abundance: NA
v_gene: TRBV6-5
j_gene: TRBJ1-6
len: 13
d_gene: NA
CDR3nt: TGTGCCAGCAATCGGGGCCATAATTCACCCCTCCACTTT
CDR3aa: CASNRGHNSPLHF

abundance: NA
v_gene: TRBV28
j_gene: TRBJ1-2
len: 17
d_gene: NA
CDR3nt: TGTGCCAGCAGCCAACCCCCAGGGGCCGTAGCTAACTATGGCTACACCTTC
CDR3aa: CASSQPPGAVANYGYTF

abundance: NA
v_gene: TRBV6-1
j_gene: TRBJ1-1
len: 14
d_gene: NA
CDR3nt: TGTGCCAGCAGCCTCCAGACAGAGAACACTGAAGCTTTCTTT
CDR3aa: CASSLQTENTEAFF

abundance: NA
v_gene: TRBV4-1
j_gene: TRBJ2-7
len: 15
d_gene: TRBD1
CDR3nt: TGCGCCAGCAGCCAAGTGCCAGGGGGCATCTACGAGCAGTACTTC
CDR3aa: CASSQVPGGIYEQYF

abundance: once
v_gene: TRBV14
j_gene: TRBJ2-7
len: 15
d_gene: NA
CDR3nt: TGTGCCAGCAGCCCGAAACTCCGGAGCTCCTACGAGCAGTACTTC
CDR3aa: CASSPKLRSSYEQYF

abundance: few
v_gene: TRBV11-2
j_gene: TRBJ1-1
len: 13
d_gene: NA
CDR3nt: TGTGCCAGCAGCTTAGTGGGGGCACCTGAAGCTTTCTTT
CDR3aa: CASSLVGAPEAFF

abundance: NA
v_gene: TRBV6-5
j_gene: TRBJ1-2
len: 13
d_gene: NA
CDR3nt: TGTGCCAGCAGTACCCGGTCCGGCTATGGCTACACCTTC
CDR3aa: CASSTRSGYGYTF

abundance: NA
v_gene: TRBV29-1
j_gene: TRBJ2-2
len: 15
d_gene: TRBD1
CDR3nt: TGCAGCGTCGCCGCAGGGGGATGGAACACCGGGGAGCTGTTTTTT
CDR3aa: CSVAAGGWNTGELFF

abundance: NA
v_gene: TRBV7-9
j_gene: TRBJ1-1
len: 16
d_gene: TRBD1
CDR3nt: TGTGCCAGCAGCTTAGGTTGGGACAGGGGGAACACTGAAGCTTTCTTT
CDR3aa: CASSLGWDRGNTEAFF

abundance: NA
v_gene: TRBV7-3
j_gene: TRBJ2-5
len: 15
d_gene: NA
CDR3nt: TGTGCCAGCAGCTTATATCGGGGGCTACGAGAGACCCAGTACTTC
CDR3aa: CASSLYRGLRETQYF

abundance: once
v_gene: TRBV7-2
j_gene: TRBJ1-2
len: 12
d_gene: NA
CDR3nt: TGTGCCAGCAGCCAGTACGCGGGTGGCTACACCTTC
CDR3aa: CASSQYAGGYTF

abundance: NA
v_gene: TRBV19
j_gene: TRBJ1-2
len: 15
d_gene: NA
CDR3nt: TGTGCCACTTCCAAACTCGGGAGGGCTAACTATGGCTACACCTTC
CDR3aa: CATSKLGRANYGYTF

abundance: NA
v_gene: TRBV28
j_gene: TRBJ2-7
len: 13
d_gene: NA
CDR3nt: TGTGCCAGCAGTTTACAGGGACCTCTCGAGCAGTACTTC
CDR3aa: CASSLQGPLEQYF

abundance: NA
v_gene: TRBV6-4
j_gene: TRBJ2-7
len: 13
d_gene: NA
CDR3nt: TGTGCCAGCAGTGAAGGGCCCTCCTACGAGCAGTACTTC
CDR3aa: CASSEGPSYEQYF

abundance: NA
v_gene: TRBV5-1
j_gene: TRBJ2-1
len: 15
d_gene: TRBD2
CDR3nt: TGCGCCAGCAGCTTGGCCCTAGCGGGAGTGAATGAGCAGTTCTTC
CDR3aa: CASSLALAGVNEQFF

abundance: NA
v_gene: TRBV9
j_gene: TRBJ2-3
len: 13
d_gene: NA
CDR3nt: TGTGCCAGCAGCGTTCCTAGTACAGATACGCAGTATTTT
CDR3aa: CASSVPSTDTQYF

abundance: NA
v_gene: TRBV6-1
j_gene: TRBJ2-5
len: 15
d_gene: NA
CDR3nt: TGTGCCAGCAGTGAACAGTCGGGGGGCTGGGAGACCCAGTACTTC
CDR3aa: CASSEQSGGWETQYF

abundance: NA
v_gene: TRBV11-3
j_gene: TRBJ2-3
len: 14
d_gene: NA
CDR3nt: TGTGCCAGCAGCCCTCCAGACTACTTAGGTACGCAGTATTTT
CDR3aa: CASSPPDYLGTQYF

abundance: NA
v_gene: TRBV6-1
j_gene: TRBJ2-7
len: 12
d_gene: NA
CDR3nt: TGTGCCAGCAGCGGACGGGACACCGAGCAGTACTTC
CDR3aa: CASSGRDTEQYF

abundance: NA
v_gene: TRBV5-8
j_gene: TRBJ2-2
len: 13
d_gene: NA
CDR3nt: TGTGCCAGCAGCTTAAGGCATGACGGGGAGCTGTTTTTT
CDR3aa: CASSLRHDGELFF

abundance: NA
v_gene: TRBV27
j_gene: TRBJ2-7
len: 15
d_gene: TRBD1
CDR3nt: TGTGCCAGCAGTCCCCGACAGGGGGGAAACTACGAGCAGTACTTC
CDR3aa: CASSPRQGGNYEQYF

abundance: once
v_gene: TRBV27
j_gene: TRBJ2-3
len: 14
d_gene: NA
CDR3nt: TGTGCCAGCAGAAGTAGGAGAGGCACAGATACGCAGTATTTT
CDR3aa: CASRSRRGTDTQYF

abundance: NA
v_gene: TRBV27
j_gene: TRBJ1-2
len: 15
d_gene: NA
CDR3nt: TGTGCCAGCAGCCGGAATAGGGACGGAAACTATGGCTACACCTTC
CDR3aa: CASSRNRDGNYGYTF

abundance: NA
v_gene: TRBV5-4
j_gene: TRBJ2-5
len: 15
d_gene: TRBD2
CDR3nt: TGTGCCAGCAGCTTGGCGACTAGCGCTGTAGAGACCCAGTACTTC
CDR3aa: CASSLATSAVETQYF

abundance: NA
v_gene: TRBV9
j_gene: TRBJ2-2
len: 13
d_gene: NA
CDR3nt: TGTGCCAGCAGGGGGGCGAACACCGGGGAGCTGTTTTTT
CDR3aa: CASRGANTGELFF

abundance: NA
v_gene: TRBV28
j_gene: TRBJ2-7
len: 13
d_gene: TRBD1
CDR3nt: TGTGCCAGCAGTGCGACAGGGGCGGGCGAGCAGTACTTC
CDR3aa: CASSATGAGEQYF

abundance: NA
v_gene: TRBV7-2
j_gene: TRBJ2-3
len: 16
d_gene: TRBD2
CDR3nt: TGTGCCAGCAGCTTAGGATTAGCGGGAGAGGGGGATACGCAGTATTTT
CDR3aa: CASSLGLAGEGDTQYF

abundance: NA
v_gene: TRBV28
j_gene: TRBJ2-3
len: 16
d_gene: NA
CDR3nt: TGTGCCAGCAGTTTTCCGCTAGGGCAGGTGACAGATACGCAGTATTTT
CDR3aa: CASSFPLGQVTDTQYF

abundance: NA
v_gene: TRBV6-5
j_gene: TRBJ1-5
len: 13
d_gene: NA
CDR3nt: TGTGCCAGCAGGCGCGGGAGGGGTCAGCCCCAGCATTTT
CDR3aa: CASRRGRGQPQHF

abundance: NA
v_gene: TRBV28
j_gene: TRBJ2-7
len: 13
d_gene: TRBD1
CDR3nt: TGTGCCAGCACCCGGGACAGCTCCTACGAGCAGTACTTC
CDR3aa: CASTRDSSYEQYF

abundance: NA
v_gene: TRBV11-3
j_gene: TRBJ2-3
len: 13
d_gene: TRBD1
CDR3nt: TGTGCCAGCAGCCCAGAGGACAGGGATGCGCAGTATTTT
CDR3aa: CASSPEDRDAQYF

abundance: once
v_gene: TRBV7-2
j_gene: TRBJ2-7
len: 16
d_gene: TRBD1
CDR3nt: TGTGCCAGCAGCATACAAGAGACAGGGGGCTCCTACGAGCAGTACTTC
CDR3aa: CASSIQETGGSYEQYF

abundance: NA
v_gene: TRBV6-5
j_gene: TRBJ2-5
len: 15
d_gene: NA
CDR3nt: TGTGCCAGCAGTTACCGCGGGTGGGGCCAAGAGACCCAGTACTTC
CDR3aa: CASSYRGWGQETQYF

abundance: NA
v_gene: TRBV4-3
j_gene: TRBJ2-6
len: 18
d_gene: NA
CDR3nt: TGCGCCAGCAGCCAAGATCTTATCAGGGGCGCTGGGGCCAACGTCCTGACTTTC
CDR3aa: CASSQDLIRGAGANVLTF

abundance: NA
v_gene: TRBV18
j_gene: TRBJ2-1
len: 16
d_gene: TRBD2
CDR3nt: TGTGCCAGCTCACCACCTTTCGCGGGAGGGCCCCAAGAGCAGTTCTTC
CDR3aa: CASSPPFAGGPQEQFF

abundance: NA
v_gene: TRBV5-1
j_gene: TRBJ2-6
len: 14
d_gene: NA
CDR3nt: TGCGCCACCATGACAGCCCCAGGGGCCAACGTCCTGACTTTC
CDR3aa: CATMTAPGANVLTF

abundance: once
v_gene: TRBV6-5
j_gene: TRBJ2-7
len: 11
d_gene: NA
CDR3nt: TGTGCCAGCAGGAGGGCCCACGAGCAGTACTTC
CDR3aa: CASRRAHEQYF

abundance: once
v_gene: TRBV5-4
j_gene: TRBJ2-7
len: 15
d_gene: NA
CDR3nt: TGTGCCAGCAGCCCACAAAACAGGGCAACCTACGAGCAGTACTTC
CDR3aa: CASSPQNRATYEQYF

abundance: NA
v_gene: TRBV5-4
j_gene: TRBJ1-2
len: 13
d_gene: NA
CDR3nt: TGTGCCAGCAGCCAGGACAGAAACTATGGCTACACCTTC
CDR3aa: CASSQDRNYGYTF

abundance: NA
v_gene: TRBV11-2
j_gene: TRBJ2-1
len: 18
d_gene: TRBD1
CDR3nt: TGTGCCAGCAGCTTAGTAGTGGCCGGGACAGGGGTCTACAATGAGCAGTTCTTC
CDR3aa: CASSLVVAGTGVYNEQFF

abundance: once
v_gene: TRBV21-1
j_gene: TRBJ2-3
len: 11
d_gene: NA
CDR3nt: TGTGCCAGGTTCCACACAGATACGCAGTATTTT
CDR3aa: CARFHTDTQYF

abundance: NA
v_gene: TRBV7-3
j_gene: TRBJ1-2
len: 15
d_gene: NA
CDR3nt: TGTGCCAGCAGCTTATATCAGGGGCCCGTCTATGGCTACACCTTC
CDR3aa: CASSLYQGPVYGYTF

abundance: few
v_gene: TRBV30
j_gene: TRBJ1-1
len: 11
d_gene: NA
CDR3nt: TGTGCCTGGAGTGGAAGGCCTGAAGCTTTCTTT
CDR3aa: CAWSGRPEAFF

abundance: NA
v_gene: TRBV11-2
j_gene: TRBJ1-1
len: 18
d_gene: TRBD1
CDR3nt: TGTGCCAGCAGCTTGGCCGGGACAGCTATCGGAATGAACACTGAAGCTTTCTTT
CDR3aa: CASSLAGTAIGMNTEAFF

abundance: NA
v_gene: TRBV6-5
j_gene: TRBJ2-3
len: 15
d_gene: TRBD2
CDR3nt: TGTGCCAGCAGGTCTAGCGGGATCGGACAGGATACGCAGTATTTT
CDR3aa: CASRSSGIGQDTQYF

abundance: NA
v_gene: TRBV7-6
j_gene: TRBJ2-7
len: 15
d_gene: TRBD1
CDR3nt: TGTGCCAGCAGCTTAGCGAGGCAGGGGGCCAACGAGCAGTACTTC
CDR3aa: CASSLARQGANEQYF

abundance: NA
v_gene: TRBV5-1
j_gene: TRBJ2-7
len: 17
d_gene: TRBD2
CDR3nt: TGCGCCAGCAGCTTGGGACTAGCGGGAGGCCAGGGATACGAGCAGTACTTC
CDR3aa: CASSLGLAGGQGYEQYF

abundance: NA
v_gene: TRBV28
j_gene: TRBJ2-1
len: 14
d_gene: TRBD2
CDR3nt: TGTGCCAGCAGTGGGCGGGGACTAGGGTATGAGCAGTTCTTC
CDR3aa: CASSGRGLGYEQFF

abundance: NA
v_gene: TRBV28
j_gene: TRBJ2-1
len: 15
d_gene: TRBD2
CDR3nt: TGTGCCAGCAGTTTAAGGCTAGCGGGGTCGGGGGAGCAGTTCTTC
CDR3aa: CASSLRLAGSGEQFF

abundance: NA
v_gene: TRBV9
j_gene: TRBJ1-3
len: 14
d_gene: NA
CDR3nt: TGTGCCAGCAGCGTAGGACTGGGGAGCGACACCATATATTTT
CDR3aa: CASSVGLGSDTIYF

abundance: NA
v_gene: TRBV25-1
j_gene: TRBJ2-1
len: 15
d_gene: NA
CDR3nt: TGTGCCAGCAGTGAATATCAGAGGAAGCTCAATGAGCAGTTCTTC
CDR3aa: CASSEYQRKLNEQFF

abundance: once
v_gene: TRBV5-5
j_gene: TRBJ2-2
len: 15
d_gene: NA
CDR3nt: TGTGCCAGCAGCCAGACTCCTAATTACGTCGGGGAGCTGTTTTTT
CDR3aa: CASSQTPNYVGELFF

abundance: NA
v_gene: TRBV9
j_gene: TRBJ2-1
len: 15
d_gene: NA
CDR3nt: TGTGCCAGCAGCGTCGCCGGGACTGACAACAATGAGCAGTTCTTC
CDR3aa: CASSVAGTDNNEQFF